These 18 T cell receptor beta chains share one sample of origin, sequenced in a study of blood T cell repertoires in COVID-19. Generated by immunoSEQ multiplex PCR, the TCRdb table keeps only in-frame clones and is missing some. The data contain roughly 60,000 clones, about 87% of them singletons. The sequenced sample consisted of peripheral blood. The receptor source for this set is a man between 65 and 79 years old with acute or convalescent COVID-19.

The sample holds one count of this clone. The rearrangement links TRBV29-1 to TRBJ2-3; unclear D gene. This CDR3 region has 13 residues. The ends were cut back, 4 bases at V and 2 bases at J, with 10 bases in the middle. Germline values: CDR1 SQVTM, CDR2 ANQGSEA. The CDR3 loop is CSVAPLLTDTQYF. The CDR3 nucleotides are TGCAGCGTTGCCCCCCTACTCACAGATACGCAGTATTTT.

CDR3 nucleotide sequence: TGTGCCGGGTCTCCAGGGGTGGGTCAGCCCCAGCATTTT. Amino acid sequence: CAGSPGVGQPQHF. The rearrangement uses TRBV19 and TRBJ1-5, with D possibly TRBD1 on 6 matching bases. The V gene's germline CDR1 is LNHDA and CDR2 SQIVND (reference sequence). V lost 11 bases to trimming and J lost 6 bases, with 17 bases between them. This CDR3 is built from 13 residues.

This clone has only one observation. The V call is TRBV24-1, the J call TRBJ2-6; tentative D call: TRBD1 (5 bases). The germline V gene encodes CDR1 KGHDR and CDR2 SFDVKD. Trimming took 2 bases from V and 1 from J, leaving 11 bases between them. This CDR3 has 17 amino acids. The CDR3 reads CATSDSPPGSGANVLTF. CDR3 coding DNA: TGTGCCACCAGTGATTCCCCCCCAGGGTCTGGGGCCAACGTCCTGACTTTC.

V gene TRBV5-1 combines with J gene TRBJ2-1, with D unclear. Germline V gene data show CDR1 as SGHRS and CDR2 as YFSETQ. There are 14 residues in the CDR3. Trimming left V 3 bases short and J 7 bases short, with 14 bases between. Written as DNA, the CDR3 is TGCGCCAGCAGCTCGGTCCTACAGTGGAATGAGCAGTTCTTC. Protein product: CASSSVLQWNEQFF.

The chain is built from TRBV10-3 and TRBJ2-7; TRBD1 is a possible D gene (6 bases). The length of the CDR3 is 14 residues. Per germline, CDR1 ENHRY and CDR2 SYGVKD. V lost 3 bases, J lost 6 bases, and 15 bases lay in between. This CDR3 is CAISDRDTSPEQYF. CDR3 nucleotide sequence: TGTGCCATCAGTGACCGGGACACCTCGCCCGAGCAGTACTTC.

This clone was recorded a few times. The chain joins TRBV6-6 to TRBJ1-1, with a possible D match to TRBD1 (5 bases). CDR1 is MNHNY, CDR2 SVGAGI, per germline (reference sequence). The CDR3 covers 13 residues. Between the trimmed V and J ends, which lost 4 bases and 4 bases, there was a span of 10 bases. The CDR3 DNA follows: TGTGCCAGCAGTTTTAGGGGAAGCACTGAAGCTTTCTTT. It is translated as CASSFRGSTEAFF.

A word on this clone: One end of the junction is discordant with germline, which a read error may explain. The chain joins TRBV28 to TRBJ2-7; the match to TRBD2 covers 9 bases. The CDR3 sequence is 13 residues long. Looked up from germline, CDR1 is MDHEN and CDR2 is SYDVKM. CDR3 protein: CASTLAGAEEQYF. CDR3 nucleotides: TGTGCCAGCACTTTAGCGGGAGCTGAAGAGCAGTACTTC.

V usage is TRBV19 and J usage is TRBJ2-3; 11 bases are a match to TRBD2. CDR3 length: 15 amino acids. With 3 bases clipped from V and 3 bases from J, the junction kept 2 bases outside the gene matches. Per the germline V gene, CDR1 is LNHDA and CDR2 is SQIVND (reference sequence). CDR3 DNA: TGTGCCAGTAGTATCGGGACTAGCGGTACAGATACGCAGTATTTT. Amino acid sequence: CASSIGTSGTDTQYF.

This chain joins TRBV11-2 and TRBJ2-3; perhaps TRBD1 as D (5 bases). The CDR3 has 13 amino acids. Per the germline V gene, CDR1 is SGHAT and CDR2 is FQNNGV. The germline V and J ends were trimmed by 7 bases and 7 bases, with 15 bases remaining between them. The CDR3 sequence is CASISQGGNTQYF. In DNA form, the CDR3 reads TGTGCCAGCATCTCTCAGGGTGGTAATACGCAGTATTTT.

The chain recombines TRBV3-1 (or the pseudogene TRBV3-2) with TRBJ2-5, with 7 bases identical to TRBD1. The germline gives CDR1 LGHDT, CDR2 YNNKEL (reference sequence). The J segment lost 9 bases and the V segment lost 1 base, leaving 11 bases of the junction unmatched. The CDR3 is made up of 15 amino acids. The CDR3 region is CASSQVVTGTVAQYF. The DNA for the CDR3 is TGTGCCAGCAGCCAAGTGGTGACAGGGACCGTGGCCCAGTACTTC.

The chain is built from TRBV18 and TRBJ2-1; 9 bases line up with TRBD2. The germline V gene encodes CDR1 KGHSH and CDR2 LQKENI. The CDR3 runs to 14 residues. J was trimmed by 4 bases and V by 4 bases; bases with no gene match: 2. The CDR3 DNA reads as TGTGCCAGCTCACTTAGCGGGGGTTACAATGAGCAGTTCTTC. Protein sequence: CASSLSGGYNEQFF.

The rearrangement uses TRBV6-5 and TRBJ2-7; D is perhaps TRBD2 (6 bases). The CDR3 consists of 14 residues. The V and J ends lost 1 base and 2 bases respectively, with 9 bases between them. Germline CDR1 reads MNHEY; CDR2 reads SVGAGI. The CDR3 sequence: CASSYLGGTYEQYF. DNA for the CDR3: TGTGCCAGCAGTTACTTGGGGGGAACCTACGAGCAGTACTTC.

This clone was recorded a few times. The chain links TRBV5-4 to TRBJ1-6, with 11 bases aligning to TRBD1. V shed 4 bases and J 1 base; nucleotides not matched to a gene: 4. Germline V CDR1 and CDR2: SGHNT, YYREEE (reference sequence). This CDR3 is 17 amino acids long. The DNA for the CDR3 is TGTGCCAGCAGCCCCGGACAGGGGGCTTCCTATAATTCACCCCTCCACTTT. This translates into CASSPGQGASYNSPLHF.

The chain is built from TRBV11-2 and TRBJ1-3, with 10 positions matching TRBD1. The CDR3 consists of 19 residues. The junction had 11 bases not matched to a gene; V was cut back by 1 base and J by 2 bases. The germline V gene encodes CDR1 SGHAT and CDR2 FQNNGV. CDR3: CASSLVVGRGTGAGNTIYF. In nucleotides, the CDR3 is TGTGCCAGCAGCTTAGTGGTGGGCCGCGGGACAGGGGCTGGAAACACCATATATTTT.

V usage is TRBV7-9 and J usage is TRBJ2-5; 12 bases fit TRBD2. The CDR3 runs 18 residues. Germline CDR1 reads SEHNR; CDR2 reads FQNEAQ (reference sequence). Trimming took 4 bases from V and 5 from J; bases not matched to a gene: 14. The CDR3 loop reads CASSSPPGLAGRGETQYF. CDR3 sequence (DNA): TGTGCCAGCAGCTCACCTCCGGGACTAGCGGGCCGGGGTGAGACCCAGTACTTC.

This clone was seen once. The chain combines TRBV4-2 with TRBJ2-7; TRBD1 matches at 9 bases. V lost 4 bases, J lost 2 bases, and 6 bases stayed unmatched. The germline V gene encodes CDR1 LGHNA and CDR2 YNFKEQ. CDR3 length: 15 amino acids. CDR3 nucleotide sequence: TGTGCCAGCAGCCCCAGACAGGGGGGTGCCTACGAGCAGTACTTC. Residues: CASSPRQGGAYEQYF.

This rearrangement joins TRBV6-5 to TRBJ1-2; D call uncertain. The CDR3 is 13 amino acids. The V end was cut by 6 bases, the J end by 0 bases, with 8 bases between. Germline V gives CDR1 MNHEY, CDR2 SVGAGI. The CDR3 loop is CASSRETNYGYTF. CDR3 nucleotides: TGTGCCAGCAGCCGCGAGACTAACTATGGCTACACCTTC.

This clone was found a few times. J is TRBJ1-2 and V is TRBV30; D is uncertain. Trimming took off 5 bases at V and 13 bases at J, with 23 bases between the two ends. CDR3 length: 13 amino acids. The germline CDR1 and CDR2 sequences are GTSNPN and SVGIG (reference sequence). The CDR3 sequence: CAWDAESSEPLTF. CDR3 in DNA: TGTGCCTGGGACGCCGAAAGTAGCGAGCCACTCACCTTC.